This record looks at one TCR beta chain sequence and its context. Sample treatment: some 20 received Ad26.COV2.S at low or high dose, single or two shots; roughly 5 received placebo; per-sample allocation not given. Material that was analyzed had been drawn on day 63 after the first vaccine or placebo injection. It was an adult aged 18-55 years in Boston who was the donor. Built on an Ad26 vector, the vaccine expressed Wuhan-strain SARS-CoV-2 spike. The sample originates from a study of Ad26.COV2.S vaccination and SARS-CoV-2 variants. Sequencing used immunoSEQ multiplex PCR; TCRdb keeps in-frame clones, though not all of them. The sample shows around 300,000 clones, less than 90% of them seen only once. The sequencing used peripheral blood, collected in a trial of Ad26.COV2.S vaccine versus placebo. This clonotype was obtained from a person aged 18 to 65 who received the Ad26.COV2.S COVID-19 vaccine or a placebo.

The CDR3, as DNA: TGCGCCAGCAGCTTGGAGGGGATACCAGGCTCCTACGAGCAGTACTTC. It is translated as CASSLEGIPGSYEQYF. The rearrangement links TRBV5-1 to TRBJ2-7, with D possibly TRBD1 on 5 matching bases. CDR1 SGHRS and CDR2 YFSETQ come from the germline V gene. CDR3 length: 16 residues. Between the trimmed V and J ends, which lost 0 bases and 0 bases, there was a span of 13 bases.